This T cell receptor beta chain was documented in a study of blood T cell repertoires in COVID-19. Overall study: Sites in the United States, Italy and Spain provided acute and convalescent COVID-19 samples. T cells, B-cell-depleted T cells, or PBMCs supplied cDNA or gDNA.

How the authors handled the data: Amplification of reference gene primers was used by the study to estimate nucleated cell counts. Assay: immunoSEQ multiplex PCR; the TCRdb copy retains only in-frame clones and omits some. That table is the source of V, J and clone size, and D and trimming were worked out from the DNA. The data show about 400,000 clones, around 87% seen once. From germline, CDR1 is SGHRS and CDR2 YFSETQ. The V gene lost 4 bases and the J gene lost 0 bases, with 10 bases spanning the gap. The CDR3 is 14 residues long. This sequence joins TRBV5-1 and TRBJ1-1, with a possible D match to TRBD1 (6 bases). Sequenced material: peripheral blood. The receptor's source is a human donor in a cohort sampled during active COVID-19. The CDR3 spells CASSTTGMNTEAFF. The CDR3 DNA is TGCGCCAGCAGCACGACAGGCATGAACACTGAAGCTTTCTTT.